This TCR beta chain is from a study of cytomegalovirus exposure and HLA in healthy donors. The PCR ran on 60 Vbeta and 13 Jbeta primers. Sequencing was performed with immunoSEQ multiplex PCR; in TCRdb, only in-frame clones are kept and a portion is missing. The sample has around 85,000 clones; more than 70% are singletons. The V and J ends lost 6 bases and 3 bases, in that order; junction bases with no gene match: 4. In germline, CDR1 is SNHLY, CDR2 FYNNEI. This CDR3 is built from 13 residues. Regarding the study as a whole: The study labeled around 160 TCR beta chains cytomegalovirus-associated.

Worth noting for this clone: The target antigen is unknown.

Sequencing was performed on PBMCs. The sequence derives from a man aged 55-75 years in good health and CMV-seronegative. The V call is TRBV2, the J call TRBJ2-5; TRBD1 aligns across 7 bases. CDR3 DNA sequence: TGTGCCAGCAGCGGGGACAGCAAAGAGACCCAGTACTTC. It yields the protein CASSGDSKETQYF. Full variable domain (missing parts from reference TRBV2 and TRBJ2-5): EPEVTQTPSHQVTQMGQEVILRCVPISNHLYFYWYRQILGQKVEFLVSFYNNEISEKSEIFDDQFSVERPDGSNFTLKIRSTKLEDSAMYFCASSGDSKETQYFGPGTRLLVL.